These T cell receptor beta chains were read from a single sample in a study of T cells after posttransplantation cyclophosphamide. The table came from immunoSEQ multiplex PCR; TCRdb's copy has only in-frame clones and leaves some out. The data hold about 42,000 clones, with about 90% observed a single time. Material: PBMCs, obtained about 62 days after allogeneic stem cell transplant with posttransplant cyclophosphamide. The receptors were sampled from a male patient between 60 and 69 years old who received an allogeneic stem cell transplant from a related donor and was CMV-positive. Some T cells here may be from the graft donor. Both conserved end residues are part of each CDR3. The D gene is left open where the match is weak. The size of a clone is reported for some rows only, either as once, few or many, or as a class for expanded clones.

.	TRBV11-3	TRBJ1-1	.	CASSDPGGKRAEAFF	TGTGCCAGCAGCGACCCGGGGGGGAAGAGGGCTGAAGCTTTCTTT
.	TRBV11-3	TRBJ2-1	TRBD2	CASSQATSGGYNEQFF	TGTGCCAGCAGCCAAGCAACTAGCGGGGGTTACAATGAGCAGTTCTTC
.	TRBV9	TRBJ2-7	TRBD2	CASSVGSGDLSYEQYF	TGTGCCAGCAGCGTAGGTAGCGGGGACCTCTCCTACGAGCAGTACTTC
.	TRBV9	TRBJ1-1	.	CASSQTTGNTEAFF	TGTGCCAGCAGCCAGACGACAGGGAACACTGAAGCTTTCTTT
.	TRBV18	TRBJ1-1	TRBD1	CASSVRTGENTEAFF	TGTGCCAGCTCAGTTCGGACAGGGGAGAACACTGAAGCTTTCTTT
.	TRBV6-1	TRBJ1-2	.	CASSEAPGHSNYGYTF	TGTGCCAGCAGTGAAGCTCCGGGACATTCAAACTATGGCTACACCTTC
once	TRBV6-5	TRBJ2-3	TRBD1	CASARTGGTDTQYF	TGTGCCAGCGCCCGAACAGGGGGCACAGATACGCAGTATTTT
.	TRBV4-1	TRBJ1-3	.	CASSPLGQGNAGNTIYF	TGCGCCAGCAGCCCCTTGGGGCAGGGAAACGCTGGAAACACCATATATTTT
.	TRBV29-1	TRBJ2-1	.	CSVVGAGASFSYNEQFF	TGCAGCGTTGTGGGGGCGGGAGCCTCTTTCTCCTACAATGAGCAGTTCTTC
.	TRBV7-8	TRBJ2-1	.	CASSPHLTWSSYNEQFF	TGTGCCAGCAGCCCTCATTTGACGTGGAGCTCCTACAATGAGCAGTTCTTC
once	TRBV27	TRBJ1-1	.	CASSVRRGTEAFF	TGTGCCAGCAGCGTCCGCCGCGGCACTGAAGCTTTCTTT
once	TRBV6-5	TRBJ1-5	TRBD1	CASSRQGQSNQPQHF	TGTGCCAGCAGCCGACAGGGACAAAGCAATCAGCCCCAGCATTTT
.	TRBV2	TRBJ2-6	.	CASTEGYFSGANVLTF	TGTGCCAGCACCGAGGGCTACTTCTCTGGGGCCAACGTCCTGACTTTC
.	TRBV5-4	TRBJ2-1	.	CASSLFGSSSYNEQFF	TGTGCCAGCAGCTTGTTTGGTTCTAGCTCCTACAATGAGCAGTTCTTC
.	TRBV19	TRBJ2-7	.	CATAGRAGYEQYF	TGTGCCACCGCGGGAAGGGCAGGCTACGAGCAGTACTTC
.	TRBV18	TRBJ1-1	TRBD1	CASSRQGHVNTEAFF	TGTGCCAGCTCCAGACAGGGCCACGTGAACACTGAAGCTTTCTTT
.	TRBV10-3	TRBJ1-1	TRBD1	CAISGGQEYTEAFF	TGTGCCATCAGTGGGGGACAGGAGTACACTGAAGCTTTCTTT
.	TRBV4-1	TRBJ1-6	.	CASSQEGSRGGSYNSPLHF	TGCGCCAGCAGCCAAGAGGGGTCCCGTGGAGGCTCCTATAATTCCCCCCTCCACTTT
.	TRBV7-9	TRBJ1-2	.	CASSPGLGHGYTF	TGTGCCAGCAGCCCTGGTCTTGGCCATGGCTACACCTTC
.	TRBV7-9	TRBJ1-4	TRBD1	CASSRRDSSNEKLFF	TGTGCCAGCAGCCGCCGGGACAGCTCTAATGAAAAACTGTTTTTT
.	TRBV30	TRBJ1-1	.	CAWSVHLNTEAFF	TGTGCCTGGAGTGTACATTTGAACACTGAAGCTTTCTTT
.	TRBV11-2	TRBJ2-7	.	CASSLIVGSGFYEQYF	TGTGCCAGCAGCTTAATTGTGGGGTCAGGGTTTTACGAGCAGTACTTC
.	TRBV11-2	TRBJ2-7	TRBD1	CASSLASAPTGSSYEQYF	TGTGCCAGCAGCTTAGCCTCGGCCCCGACAGGGAGCTCCTACGAGCAGTACTTC
once	TRBV7-6	TRBJ1-1	.	CASSLEEGNTEAFF	TGTGCCAGCAGCTTAGAGGAGGGAAACACTGAAGCTTTCTTT
.	TRBV10-3	TRBJ2-4	TRBD2	CASGSGSKNIQYF	TGTGCCAGCGGGAGTGGATCCAAAAACATTCAGTACTTC
few	TRBV10-3	TRBJ2-3	TRBD1	CAIRRGQGTDTQYF	TGTGCCATCAGAAGAGGACAGGGCACAGATACGCAGTATTTT
.	TRBV30	TRBJ2-2	.	CAWSIRGGGELFF	TGTGCCTGGAGTATCAGGGGTGGCGGGGAGCTGTTTTTT
.	TRBV5-1	TRBJ2-1	TRBD2	CASNMRGRAIDNEQFF	TGCGCCAGCAATATGCGGGGGAGGGCGATCGACAATGAGCAGTTCTTC